The clone carrying this T cell receptor beta chain appeared once. This specimen belongs to a study of blood T cell repertoires in COVID-19. In the study overall: Nucleic acid was either cDNA or gDNA, and it came from T cells, B-cell-depleted T cells, or PBMCs.

Which cohort a participant joined came from the clinical history participants gave. The study counted Cohort 3 donors as recovered given two negative PCRs, clearance, or symptom resolution. The repertoire was sequenced with immunoSEQ multiplex PCR; TCRdb's copy has only in-frame clones and lacks some. The repertoire holds fewer than 350,000 clones, 85% seen once, with 2.5% to 3% in the top ten. The CDR3 is 14 amino acids. The V segment lost 6 bases and the J segment 0 bases; nucleotides outside the gene matches: 3. The germline CDR1 and CDR2 sequences are WSHSY and SAAADI. The gene calls are TRBV10-2 and TRBJ2-7; 9 positions agree with TRBD2. The source material was PBMCs or T cells enriched from blood (not recorded which). The receptor was derived from a woman between 50 and 59 years old who had recovered from COVID-19. Here the CDR3 DNA reads TGCGCCAGCAGGGTTAGCGGGGGCTCCTACGAGCAGTACTTC. Encoded protein: CASRVSGGSYEQYF.